The rows below give T cell receptor beta chains drawn from one sample of a study of shared T cell receptors in the human thymus. Libraries were prepared by immunoSEQ multiplex PCR; TCRdb keeps only in-frame clonotypes and omits some of them. Seen here are approximately 760,000 clones, roughly 85% observed once, and the top ten hold around 0.01%. These data were also filed under a second study, of human thymus T cells.

Sequencing was done on a sample of thymocytes. The source is a girl less than two years old with a congenital heart defect. The CDR3 runs from the conserved cysteine through the conserved F or W. Fields, in order: D gene, V gene, J gene, clone size, CDR3 DNA, CDR3 protein. The D gene is left open where the match is weak. A row's size may be missing; if present it is once, few, many or a size class.

d_gene: NA; v_gene: TRBV5-1; j_gene: TRBJ1-2; abundance: NA; CDR3nt: TGCGCCAGCAGCCGTCCTCCGGGGGGGGCAGATGGCTACACCTTC; CDR3aa: CASSRPPGGADGYTF
d_gene: TRBD1; v_gene: TRBV6-1; j_gene: TRBJ2-7; abundance: few; CDR3nt: TGTGCCAGCAGTGGGTCGAACAGGGGGAACTCCTACGAGCAGTACTTC; CDR3aa: CASSGSNRGNSYEQYF
d_gene: TRBD2; v_gene: TRBV25-1; j_gene: TRBJ2-1; abundance: NA; CDR3nt: TGTGCCAGCAGTGGGACTAGCGGCTTGAGCTCCTACAATGAGCAGTTCTTC; CDR3aa: CASSGTSGLSSYNEQFF
d_gene: NA; v_gene: TRBV4-1; j_gene: TRBJ2-6; abundance: NA; CDR3nt: TGCGCCAGCAGCCAAGACGGTAGTGTATACTCTGGGGCCAACGTCCTGACTTTC; CDR3aa: CASSQDGSVYSGANVLTF
d_gene: TRBD1; v_gene: TRBV7-6; j_gene: TRBJ2-7; abundance: once; CDR3nt: TGTGCCAGCAGCCCAATTCCGGGACAGGGCTACGAGCAGTACTTC; CDR3aa: CASSPIPGQGYEQYF
d_gene: NA; v_gene: TRBV15; j_gene: TRBJ2-1; abundance: few; CDR3nt: TGTGCCACCGAGGGACAAAGTCGCCGCACCCGGGACAATGAGCAGTTCTTC; CDR3aa: CATEGQSRRTRDNEQFF
d_gene: TRBD2; v_gene: TRBV5-1; j_gene: TRBJ2-1; abundance: once; CDR3nt: TGCGCCAGCAGCTTGAGGTTCAGCGGGGCCTCCTACAATGAGCAGTTCTTC; CDR3aa: CASSLRFSGASYNEQFF
d_gene: NA; v_gene: TRBV18; j_gene: TRBJ1-2; abundance: once; CDR3nt: TGTGCCAGCTCACTCCAGCGGGCTCTATTGTGCGGCTACACCTTC; CDR3aa: CASSLQRALLCGYTF
d_gene: NA; v_gene: TRBV9; j_gene: TRBJ2-3; abundance: NA; CDR3nt: TGTGCCAGCAGCGTAGTCGGGGGGCGGATAGATACGCAGTATTTT; CDR3aa: CASSVVGGRIDTQYF
d_gene: NA; v_gene: TRBV6-6; j_gene: TRBJ2-5; abundance: NA; CDR3nt: TGTGCCAGCAGTGACCCAGGGTCGGGAGAGACCCAGTACTTC; CDR3aa: CASSDPGSGETQYF
d_gene: NA; v_gene: TRBV28; j_gene: TRBJ2-5; abundance: NA; CDR3nt: TGTGCCAGCAGCCACACAGGGATAGGAGAGACCCAGTACTTC; CDR3aa: CASSHTGIGETQYF
d_gene: NA; v_gene: TRBV7-2; j_gene: TRBJ1-2; abundance: NA; CDR3nt: TGTGCCAGCAGCCCGTCGGACAGCACTAACTATGGCTACACCTTC; CDR3aa: CASSPSDSTNYGYTF
d_gene: NA; v_gene: TRBV11-2; j_gene: TRBJ1-4; abundance: NA; CDR3nt: TGTGCCAGCAGCTTAGACCGTGGAGCAACTAATGAAAAACTGTTTTTT; CDR3aa: CASSLDRGATNEKLFF
d_gene: TRBD2; v_gene: TRBV15; j_gene: TRBJ2-1; abundance: once; CDR3nt: TGTGCCACCAGCCCTCTAGCGGGGGGCTACAATGAGCAGTTCTTC; CDR3aa: CATSPLAGGYNEQFF
d_gene: NA; v_gene: TRBV5-5; j_gene: TRBJ1-5; abundance: NA; CDR3nt: TGTGCCAGCAGCTCTCAGGACAGTTATAGCAATCAGCCCCAGCATTTT; CDR3aa: CASSSQDSYSNQPQHF
d_gene: TRBD2; v_gene: TRBV28; j_gene: TRBJ2-1; abundance: NA; CDR3nt: TGTGCCAGCAGAGCGGGGGTCATCTACAATGAGCAGTTCTTC; CDR3aa: CASRAGVIYNEQFF
d_gene: TRBD2; v_gene: TRBV14; j_gene: TRBJ2-3; abundance: NA; CDR3nt: TGTGCCAGCAGCCAAGGAAGACTAGCGGGGGGGATAAGATTTCGTGTAGATACGCAGTATTTT; CDR3aa: CASSQGRLAGGIRFRVDTQYF
d_gene: TRBD1; v_gene: TRBV14; j_gene: TRBJ2-7; abundance: NA; CDR3nt: TGTGCCAGCAGCCAAGTGGGGACAGGGGTGCCCTACGAGCAGTACTTC; CDR3aa: CASSQVGTGVPYEQYF
d_gene: TRBD1; v_gene: TRBV18; j_gene: TRBJ2-5; abundance: once; CDR3nt: TGTGCCAGCTCACCACACACACTTGGGACAGGGGGCGCAGAGACCCAGTACTTC; CDR3aa: CASSPHTLGTGGAETQYF
d_gene: NA; v_gene: TRBV5-1; j_gene: TRBJ1-1; abundance: NA; CDR3nt: TGCGCCAGCAGCTTGAGAAGGGGCACTGAAGCTTTCTTT; CDR3aa: CASSLRRGTEAFF
d_gene: TRBD1; v_gene: TRBV7-2; j_gene: TRBJ2-7; abundance: NA; CDR3nt: TGTGCCAGCAGCTTAAGGACAGGGAGGAACTACGAGCAGTACTTC; CDR3aa: CASSLRTGRNYEQYF
d_gene: TRBD2; v_gene: TRBV7-6; j_gene: TRBJ2-1; abundance: NA; CDR3nt: TGTGCCAGCAGCTCGACACCTAGCGGGGGGCGATACAATGAGCAGTTCTTC; CDR3aa: CASSSTPSGGRYNEQFF
d_gene: TRBD2; v_gene: TRBV7-8; j_gene: TRBJ2-7; abundance: once; CDR3nt: TGTGCCAGCAGCTTAGTTCCCCCGGGACTAGAACCCCTCGAGCAGTACTTC; CDR3aa: CASSLVPPGLEPLEQYF
d_gene: TRBD1; v_gene: TRBV5-6; j_gene: TRBJ1-6; abundance: NA; CDR3nt: TGTGCCAGCAGCGCCGGACAGGGGCTCTATAATTCACCCCTCCACTTT; CDR3aa: CASSAGQGLYNSPLHF
d_gene: TRBD2; v_gene: TRBV27; j_gene: TRBJ2-2; abundance: NA; CDR3nt: TGTGCAGGCGAGCGGGATAACACCGGGGAGCTGTTTTTT; CDR3aa: CAGERDNTGELFF
d_gene: NA; v_gene: TRBV6-1; j_gene: TRBJ1-5; abundance: NA; CDR3nt: TGTGCCAGCAGGGACCCGGGACACCTCAATCAGCCCCAGCATTTT; CDR3aa: CASRDPGHLNQPQHF
d_gene: TRBD2; v_gene: TRBV28; j_gene: TRBJ2-1; abundance: NA; CDR3nt: TGTGCCAGCAGTCCGTATCAGCGGGGGGCTAACAATGAGCAGTTCTTC; CDR3aa: CASSPYQRGANNEQFF
d_gene: TRBD1; v_gene: TRBV6-1; j_gene: TRBJ1-2; abundance: NA; CDR3nt: TGTGCCAGCAGTGAACTTGGACAGGGGACGTGTGGCTACACCTTC; CDR3aa: CASSELGQGTCGYTF
d_gene: NA; v_gene: TRBV5-8; j_gene: TRBJ2-7; abundance: NA; CDR3nt: TGTGCCAGCAGCGCGGGACTCCCGAGCTCCTACGAGCAGTACTTC; CDR3aa: CASSAGLPSSYEQYF
d_gene: NA; v_gene: TRBV7-2; j_gene: TRBJ1-1; abundance: NA; CDR3nt: TGTGCCAGCAGCTCCCGGGGGACTGAAGCTTTCTTT; CDR3aa: CASSSRGTEAFF
d_gene: NA; v_gene: TRBV28; j_gene: TRBJ1-1; abundance: NA; CDR3nt: TGTGCCAGCAGTTTCCGGCAGGGTGTCACTGAAGCTTTCTTT; CDR3aa: CASSFRQGVTEAFF
d_gene: NA; v_gene: TRBV6-5; j_gene: TRBJ1-2; abundance: NA; CDR3nt: TGTGCCAGCAGTCAACCGGGCGACAGCGCCTATGGCTACACCTTC; CDR3aa: CASSQPGDSAYGYTF
d_gene: NA; v_gene: TRBV5-6; j_gene: TRBJ1-1; abundance: NA; CDR3nt: TGTGCCAGCAGCTTGGCGGCGGCTTTGAACACTGAAGCTTTCTTT; CDR3aa: CASSLAAALNTEAFF
d_gene: NA; v_gene: TRBV6-1; j_gene: TRBJ2-7; abundance: once; CDR3nt: TGTGCCAGCAGTGAATTTGAGGGTCTGAACGTGGCCTACGAGCAGTACTTC; CDR3aa: CASSEFEGLNVAYEQYF
d_gene: TRBD1; v_gene: TRBV9; j_gene: TRBJ1-5; abundance: once; CDR3nt: TGTGCCAGCAGCGTTACTCCGGGACAGCAGCCCCAGCATTTT; CDR3aa: CASSVTPGQQPQHF
d_gene: NA; v_gene: TRBV9; j_gene: TRBJ2-1; abundance: NA; CDR3nt: TGTGCCAGCAGCGTATTTCCACCGGGGGAGGAAAGTTCCTACAATGAGCAGTTCTTC; CDR3aa: CASSVFPPGEESSYNEQFF